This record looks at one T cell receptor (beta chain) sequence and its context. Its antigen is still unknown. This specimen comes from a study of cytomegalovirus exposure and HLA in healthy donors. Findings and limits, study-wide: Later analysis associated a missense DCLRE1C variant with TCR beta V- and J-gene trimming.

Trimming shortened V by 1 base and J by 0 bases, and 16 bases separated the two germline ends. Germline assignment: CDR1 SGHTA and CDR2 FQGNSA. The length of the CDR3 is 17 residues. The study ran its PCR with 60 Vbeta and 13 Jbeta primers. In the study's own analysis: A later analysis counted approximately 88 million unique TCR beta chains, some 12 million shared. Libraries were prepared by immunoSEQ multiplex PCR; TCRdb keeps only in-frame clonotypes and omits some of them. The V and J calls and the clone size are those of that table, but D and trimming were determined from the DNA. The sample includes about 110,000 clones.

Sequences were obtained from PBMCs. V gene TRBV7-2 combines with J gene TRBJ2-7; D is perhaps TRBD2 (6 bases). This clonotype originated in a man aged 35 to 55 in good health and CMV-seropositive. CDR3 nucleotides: TGTGCCAGCAGCTTAGATGGAGCGGGTATGAGCTCCTACGAGCAGTACTTC. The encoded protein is CASSLDGAGMSSYEQYF.